This TCR beta chain derives from a study of T cell responses to AZD1222 COVID-19 vaccine. Repertoires were generated with immunoSEQ multiplex PCR, while TCRdb's copy carries only in-frame clones and drops some. The data show more than 95,000 clones, 88% seen once. For this clone: Its specificity is not known.

Findings and limits, study-wide: Compared with day 0, the breadth and depth of the Spike-specific TCR repertoire rose significantly after two doses of AZD1222. Sampling that yielded the repertoires occurred only after the peak T cell response.

The sample consisted of peripheral blood, taken on day 0 of AZD1222 vaccination. The clonotype comes from an adult in good health.

The CDR3 nucleotides read TGCGCCAGCAGCCTGCGGGGTGAAAACACCATATATTTT. It codes for CASSLRGENTIYF. The gene calls are TRBV4-1 and TRBJ1-3, with D unclear. Germline values: CDR1 MGHRA, CDR2 YSYEKL. The CDR3 has 13 residues. Trimming removed 4 bases from V and 6 bases from J, with 10 bases in between.